Shown below are 9 T cell receptor beta chains from a single sample sequenced in a study of cytomegalovirus exposure and HLA in healthy donors. This PCR relied on a set of 60 Vbeta primers and 13 Jbeta primers. Assay: immunoSEQ multiplex PCR; the TCRdb copy retains only in-frame clones and omits some. Found here are 90,000 to 150,000 clones, more than 60% of them singletons; the top ten hold 8% to 10%. The sequenced material came from PBMCs. These receptors originate from a man between 35 and 55 years old in good health and CMV-seropositive.

The J gene is TRBJ2-5, the V gene TRBV7-2; D gene unclear. Per germline, CDR1 SGHTA and CDR2 FQGNSA. Trimming pared 4 bases from V and 4 bases from J, leaving 7 bases between. There are 12 residues in the CDR3. In nucleotides, the CDR3 is TGTGCCAGCAGCTCCACAAGAGAGACCCAGTACTTC. It translates to CASSSTRETQYF.

The V call is TRBV7-2, the J call TRBJ2-3; weak D call: TRBD2 (5 bases). Trimming took off 10 bases at V and 1 base at J, with 15 bases between the two ends. Germline V gene lookup returns CDR1 SGHTA and CDR2 FQGNSA. The CDR3 extends over 14 amino acids. Here the CDR3 reads CATHSGPGTDTQYF. The CDR3 bases are TGTGCCACCCACAGCGGCCCGGGCACAGATACGCAGTATTTT. The full variable domain, in which reference TRBV7-2 and TRBJ2-3 provide the parts outside the CDR3, is GAGVSQSPSNKVTEKGKDVELRCDPISGHTALYWYRQSLGQGLEFLIYFQGNSAPDKSGLPSDRFSAERTGGSVSTLTIQRTQQEDSAVYLCATHSGPGTDTQYFGPGTRLTVL.

Only a few counts were recorded for this clone. The chain carries TRBV6-5 and TRBJ1-4, with a weak D call TRBD1 (5 bases). V was cut by 0 bases and J by 7 bases, with 12 bases left in between. Germline V gives CDR1 MNHEY, CDR2 SVGAGI. The CDR3 is made up of 15 amino acids. The CDR3 here is CASSYSGGLSEKLFF. In DNA, the CDR3 is TGTGCCAGCAGTTACTCGGGGGGGTTAAGTGAAAAACTGTTTTTT.

As to this clone: Other nucleotide sequences from this sample produce the same CDR3. The V call is TRBV30, the J call TRBJ1-5, with no clear D. In germline, CDR1 is GTSNPN, CDR2 SVGIG (reference sequence). The CDR3 covers 13 residues. V was cut by 0 bases and J by 3 bases, with 6 bases left in between. The CDR3 here is CAWSVRDNQPQHF. The CDR3 nucleotides read TGTGCCTGGAGTGTAAGAGACAATCAGCCCCAGCATTTT.

This clone was picked up a small number of times. The chain links TRBV6-1 to TRBJ1-1; 8 bases align to TRBD1. With 5 bases clipped from V and 4 bases from J, the junction kept 3 bases outside the gene matches. The germline V gene has CDR1 MNHNS and CDR2 SASEGT. The CDR3 spans 13 residues. The DNA for the CDR3 is TGTGCCAGCAGTTCGCAGGGGGCCACTGAAGCTTTCTTT. Protein sequence: CASSSQGATEAFF.

This chain uses TRBV5-1 with TRBJ2-7; D gene ambiguous. Germline assignment: CDR1 SGHRS and CDR2 YFSETQ. The CDR3 is made up of 14 amino acids. Trimming cost V 4 bases and J 2 bases, with 13 bases left between them. CDR3 nucleotides: TGCGCCAGCAGCCCCCGTTCCCCGGCCTACGAGCAGTACTTC. The encoded protein is CASSPRSPAYEQYF. Full variable domain (rest looked up from reference TRBV5-1 and TRBJ2-7): KAGVTQTPRYLIKTRGQQVTLSCSPISGHRSVSWYQQTPGQGLQFLFEYFSETQRNKGNFPGRFSGRQFSNSRSEMNVSTLELGDSALYLCASSPRSPAYEQYFGPGTRLTVT.

The CDR3 region has the DNA TGTGCCAGCAGTTTGAGTTCGGTGAGGGGGCAGTTTTCCTACAATGAGCAGTTCTTC. Translating it yields CASSLSSVRGQFSYNEQFF. V usage is TRBV6-4 and J usage is TRBJ2-1; 7 bases line up with TRBD1. J gave up 1 base and V 5 bases, and 17 bases lay outside the gene matches. Germline loops: CDR1 MRHNA, CDR2 SNTAGT. This CDR3 is built from 19 residues.

This chain connects TRBV4-1 to TRBJ2-2, with D uncertain. V was pared by 2 bases and J by 5 bases, with 6 bases between. Germline V CDR1 and CDR2: MGHRA, YSYEKL. The CDR3 spans 13 residues. CDR3 loop: CASSQQLTGELFF. The CDR3, as DNA: TGCGCCAGCAGCCAACAATTGACCGGGGAGCTGTTTTTT.

This clone was seen a handful of times. The chain employs TRBV14 and TRBJ2-7; D is possibly TRBD2 (6 bases). V lost 2 bases and J lost 3, with 11 bases in between. Per germline, CDR1 SGHDN and CDR2 FVKESK. The CDR3 extends over 14 amino acids. DNA for the CDR3: TGTGCCAGCAGCCAACCGGGGGACGGCTACGAGCAGTACTTC. This gives the protein CASSQPGDGYEQYF.